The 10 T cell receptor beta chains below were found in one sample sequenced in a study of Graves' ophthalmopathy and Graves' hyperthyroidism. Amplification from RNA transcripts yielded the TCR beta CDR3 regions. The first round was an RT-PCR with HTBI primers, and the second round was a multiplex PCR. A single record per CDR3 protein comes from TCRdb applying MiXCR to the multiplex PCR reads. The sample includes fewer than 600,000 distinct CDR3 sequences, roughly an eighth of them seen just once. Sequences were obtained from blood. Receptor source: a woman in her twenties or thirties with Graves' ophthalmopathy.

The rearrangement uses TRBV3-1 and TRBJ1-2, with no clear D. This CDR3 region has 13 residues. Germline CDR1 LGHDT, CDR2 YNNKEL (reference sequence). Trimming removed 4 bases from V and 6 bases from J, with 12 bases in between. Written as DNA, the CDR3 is TGTGCCAGCAGCCCATCCCCATGGGATGGCTACACCTTC. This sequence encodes CASSPSPWDGYTF.

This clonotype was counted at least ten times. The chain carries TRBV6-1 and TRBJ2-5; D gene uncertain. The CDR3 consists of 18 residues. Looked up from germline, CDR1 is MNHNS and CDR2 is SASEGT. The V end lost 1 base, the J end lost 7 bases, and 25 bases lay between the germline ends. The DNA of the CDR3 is TGTGCCAGCAGTGAAGGACGGAGACGGACCATGATTGAAGGGACCCAGTACTTC. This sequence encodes CASSEGRRRTMIEGTQYF.

This chain's CDR3 is CASSPRWAGDYSPLHF. CDR3 coding DNA: TGTGCCAGTAGTCCCCGGTGGGCGGGTGATTACTCACCCCTCCACTTT. This rearrangement joins TRBV19 to TRBJ1-6, with D unresolved. Looked up from germline, CDR1 is LNHDA and CDR2 is SQIVND (reference sequence). Trimming removed 5 bases from V and 10 bases from J, with 21 bases in between. The CDR3 is 16 amino acids. The whole variable domain, remainder taken from reference TRBV19 and TRBJ1-6, is DGGITQSPKYLFRKEGQNVTLSCEQNLNHDAMYWYRQDPGQGLRLIYYSQIVNDFQKGDIAEGYSVSREKKESFPLTVTSAQKNPTAFYLCASSPRWAGDYSPLHFGNGTRLTVT.

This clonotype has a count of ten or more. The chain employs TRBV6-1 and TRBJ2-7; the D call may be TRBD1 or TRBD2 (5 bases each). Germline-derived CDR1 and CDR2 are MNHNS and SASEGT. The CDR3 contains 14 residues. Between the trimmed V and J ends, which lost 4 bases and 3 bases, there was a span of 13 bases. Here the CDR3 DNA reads TGTGCCAGCAGTGCCTCTGGGGGAAACTACGAGCAGTACTTC. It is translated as CASSASGGNYEQYF.

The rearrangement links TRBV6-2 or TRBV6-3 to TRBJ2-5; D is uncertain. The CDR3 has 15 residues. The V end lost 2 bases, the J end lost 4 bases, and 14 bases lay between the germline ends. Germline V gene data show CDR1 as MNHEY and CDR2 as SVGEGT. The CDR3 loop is CASSYPMGETETQYF. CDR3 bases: TGTGCCAGCAGTTACCCAATGGGTGAGACAGAGACCCAGTACTTC.

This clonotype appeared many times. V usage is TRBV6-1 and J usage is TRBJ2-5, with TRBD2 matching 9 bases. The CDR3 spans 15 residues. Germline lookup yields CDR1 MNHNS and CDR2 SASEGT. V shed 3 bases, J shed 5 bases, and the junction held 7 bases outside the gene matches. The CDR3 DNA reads TGTGCCAGCAGTGATGGGGCGGGAGGGCCGGAGACCCAGTACTTC. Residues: CASSDGAGGPETQYF.

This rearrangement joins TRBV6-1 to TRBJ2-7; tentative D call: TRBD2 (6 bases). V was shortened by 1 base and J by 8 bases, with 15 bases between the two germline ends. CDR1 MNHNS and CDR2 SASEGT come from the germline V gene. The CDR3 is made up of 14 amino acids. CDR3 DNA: TGTGCCAGCAGTGAAGAGACTAGGCGAGAGAAGCAGTACTTC. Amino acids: CASSEETRREKQYF.

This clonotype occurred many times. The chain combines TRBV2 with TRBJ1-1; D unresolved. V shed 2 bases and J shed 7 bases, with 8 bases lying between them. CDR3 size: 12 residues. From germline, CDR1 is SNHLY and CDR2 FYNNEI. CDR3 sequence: CASSESGYEAFF. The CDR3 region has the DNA TGTGCCAGCAGTGAATCCGGATATGAAGCTTTCTTT. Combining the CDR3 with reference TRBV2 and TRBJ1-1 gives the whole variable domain EPEVTQTPSHQVTQMGQEVILRCVPISNHLYFYWYRQILGQKVEFLVSFYNNEISEKSEIFDDQFSVERPDGSNFTLKIRSTKLEDSAMYFCASSESGYEAFFGQGTRLTVV.

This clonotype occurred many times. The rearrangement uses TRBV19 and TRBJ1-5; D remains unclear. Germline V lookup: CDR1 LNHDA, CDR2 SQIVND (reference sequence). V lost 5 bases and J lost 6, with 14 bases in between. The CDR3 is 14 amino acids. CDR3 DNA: TGTGCCAGTAGTCGGTCCGGGTCCTCTCAGCCCCAGCATTTT. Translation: CASSRSGSSQPQHF. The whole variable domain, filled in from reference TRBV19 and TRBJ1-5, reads DGGITQSPKYLFRKEGQNVTLSCEQNLNHDAMYWYRQDPGQGLRLIYYSQIVNDFQKGDIAEGYSVSREKKESFPLTVTSAQKNPTAFYLCASSRSGSSQPQHFGDGTRLSIL.

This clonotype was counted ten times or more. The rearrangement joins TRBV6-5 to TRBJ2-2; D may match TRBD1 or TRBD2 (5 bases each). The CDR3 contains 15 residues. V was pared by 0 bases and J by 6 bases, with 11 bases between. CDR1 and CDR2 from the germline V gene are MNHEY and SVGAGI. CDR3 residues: CASSYSNEGSGELFF. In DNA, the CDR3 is TGTGCCAGCAGTTACTCGAATGAGGGGTCCGGGGAGCTGTTTTTT.